What follows are 26 T cell receptor beta chains derived from one specimen sequenced in a study of blood T cell repertoires in COVID-19 (dated by TCRdb to 2020 to 2022). Receptor libraries were prepared by the immunoSEQ multiplex PCR assay. TCRdb re-hosts the immuneACCESS table, in-frame sequences only. Its copies lack some clones; in the studies checked, an unresolved V gene accounts for under half of them, and the cause for the rest is not known. This sample lists approximately 340,000 clones; around 90% were detected once. 9.5% to 10% of the sample is taken by the ten largest. The sequenced sample was peripheral blood. The receptors stem from a man aged 25-45 years with COVID-19, enrolled during active disease.

The chain joins TRBV3-1 (or the pseudogene TRBV3-2) to TRBJ2-1; 7 bases fit TRBD1. The CDR3 consists of 15 residues. CDR1 and CDR2 (germline): LGHDT, YNNKEL (reference sequence). With 4 bases clipped from V and 0 bases from J, the junction kept 3 bases outside the gene matches. CDR3 nucleotide sequence: TGTGCCAGCAGCCGGGACAGAGGCTCCTACAATGAGCAGTTCTTC. Protein: CASSRDRGSYNEQFF.

CDR3 loop: CASSQGSGGFWNEQFF. The CDR3 bases are TGCGCCAGCAGCCAAGGAAGCGGGGGGTTTTGGAATGAGCAGTTCTTC. V and J are TRBV4-3 and TRBJ2-1; 9 bases agree with TRBD2. The CDR3 consists of 16 residues. The trim removed 1 base at V and 7 bases at J, leaving 8 bases unmatched. Germline CDR1 is LGHNA and CDR2 is YSLEER.

The sample holds a few counts of this clone. The chain links TRBV6-5 to TRBJ1-2; D is perhaps TRBD1 (5 bases). Trimming stripped 7 bases from V and 5 bases from J, with 20 bases between. Germline V CDR1 and CDR2: MNHEY, SVGAGI. The CDR3 is made up of 15 amino acids. In DNA form, the CDR3 reads TGTGCCAGCAAGTTGGTCGGGGGTGGCGTATATGGCTACACCTTC. This gives the protein CASKLVGGGVYGYTF.

This sequence joins TRBV18 and TRBJ2-5, with 9 bases fitting TRBD2. The V and J ends lost 5 bases and 5 bases, in that order; junction bases with no gene match: 9. CDR1 and CDR2 from the germline V gene are KGHSH and LQKENI. CDR3 length: 15 amino acids. The chain's CDR3 is CASSTAGGPGETQYF. Written as DNA, the CDR3 is TGTGCCAGCTCAACGGCGGGAGGGCCGGGGGAGACCCAGTACTTC.

Note on this clone: At one end the junction does not follow the germline gene, possibly because of a read error. The CDR3 bases are TGTGCCAGCAGATTGGGCTTATTGGACAGCCCTTACACAGATACGCAGTATTTT. It codes for CASRLGLLDSPYTDTQYF. The rearrangement uses TRBV5-6 and TRBJ2-3; D is perhaps TRBD1 (6 bases). This CDR3 region has 18 residues. CDR1 and CDR2 from the germline V gene are SGHDT and YYEEEE.

The V and J genes are TRBV29-1 and TRBJ2-1; 8 nucleotides match TRBD2. V shed 7 bases and J 1 base; nucleotides not matched to a gene: 6. The CDR3 length is 14 residues. CDR1 SQVTM and CDR2 ANQGSEA come from the germline V gene. CDR3 in amino acids: CSAKRGGSYNEQFF. In nucleotides, the CDR3 is TGCAGCGCTAAACGGGGGGGGTCCTACAATGAGCAGTTCTTC.

The chain carries TRBV10-3 and TRBJ1-1; D unclear. V lost 5 bases to trimming and J lost 0 bases, with 4 bases between them. The CDR3 totals 12 residues. Germline CDR1 reads ENHRY; CDR2 reads SYGVKD. The CDR3 coding sequence is TGTGCCATCAGTTCAGTGAACACTGAAGCTTTCTTT. Translated: CAISSVNTEAFF.

The chain uses TRBV19 and TRBJ2-1; TRBD2 matches 7 bases. There are 16 residues in the CDR3. V trimming: 7 bases; J trimming: 0 bases; junction bases outside the gene matches: 9. Germline CDR1 LNHDA, CDR2 SQIVND (reference sequence). The CDR3 loop reads CASTADGGSSYNEQFF. For the CDR3, the DNA is TGTGCCAGTACCGCGGACGGGGGGAGCTCCTACAATGAGCAGTTCTTC. Filled out from reference TRBV19 and TRBJ2-1, the complete variable domain reads DGGITQSPKYLFRKEGQNVTLSCEQNLNHDAMYWYRQDPGQGLRLIYYSQIVNDFQKGDIAEGYSVSREKKESFPLTVTSAQKNPTAFYLCASTADGGSSYNEQFFGPGTRLTVL.

The chain carries TRBV11-2 and TRBJ1-1; D uncertain. Germline V lookup: CDR1 SGHAT, CDR2 FQNNGV. Between the trimmed V and J ends, which lost 5 bases and 4 bases, there was a span of 11 bases. This CDR3 spans 13 amino acids. This chain's CDR3 is CASSLGSFTEAFF. Here the CDR3 DNA reads TGTGCCAGCAGCCTGGGGAGTTTCACTGAAGCTTTCTTT. Combining the CDR3 with reference TRBV11-2 and TRBJ1-1 gives the whole variable domain EAGVAQSPRYKIIEKRQSVAFWCNPISGHATLYWYQQILGQGPKLLIQFQNNGVVDDSQLPKDRFSAERLKGVDSTLKIQPAKLEDSAVYLCASSLGSFTEAFFGQGTRLTVV.

This chain joins TRBV5-1 and TRBJ2-7; 12 bases align to TRBD1. V trimming: 4 bases; J trimming: 4 bases; junction bases outside the gene matches: 3. The germline gives CDR1 SGHRS, CDR2 YFSETQ. This CDR3 spans 14 amino acids. The CDR3 here is CASSRGQGAYEQYF. CDR3 in DNA: TGCGCCAGCAGCAGGGGACAGGGGGCATACGAGCAGTACTTC.

This clone has just one count. J is TRBJ1-2 and V is TRBV7-3, with 8 nucleotides matching TRBD1. The CDR3 has 16 amino acids. CDR1 is SGHTA, CDR2 FQGTGA, per germline. Trimming cost V 5 bases and J 4 bases; bases outside gene matches: 12. CDR3 loop: CASSATPGQGVYGYTF. In DNA form, the CDR3 reads TGTGCCAGCAGCGCGACACCTGGACAGGGCGTCTATGGCTACACCTTC.

The V and J genes are TRBV6-5 and TRBJ2-2; 8 nucleotides match TRBD1. Germline CDR1 is MNHEY and CDR2 is SVGAGI. V was pared by 7 bases and J by 0 bases, with 4 bases of the junction left unmatched. CDR3 size: 15 residues. The CDR3 loop is CASTRQGPNTGELFF. DNA of the CDR3: TGTGCCAGCACCCGACAGGGGCCGAACACCGGGGAGCTGTTTTTT.

In DNA, the CDR3 is TGTGCCAGCGGCTTAAAGGGGGGGCACGCCTTCGTCCTGACTTTC. Translated, it gives CASGLKGGHAFVLTF. This rearrangement joins TRBV27 to TRBJ2-6; weak D call: TRBD2 (7 bases). This CDR3 spans 15 amino acids. V dropped 8 bases and J dropped 12 bases, with 23 bases sitting between them. Germline CDR1 and CDR2: MNHEY and SMNVEV (reference sequence).

The chain recombines TRBV9 with TRBJ1-4; 8 bases map to TRBD1. CDR1 is SGDLS and CDR2 is YYNGEE in the germline V gene. This CDR3 has 15 amino acids. V lost 2 bases to trimming and J lost 7 bases; unmatched junction nucleotides: 7. The DNA for the CDR3 is TGTGCCAGCAGCGTCGCGACAGGGGTGGGTGAAAAACTGTTTTTT. It yields the protein CASSVATGVGEKLFF.

This chain connects TRBV6-5 to TRBJ1-1; perhaps TRBD1 as D (6 bases). V shed 5 bases and J shed 3 bases, with 16 bases lying between them. CDR1 is MNHEY, CDR2 SVGAGI, per germline. This CDR3 has 15 amino acids. CDR3 in amino acids: CASSTEQGIYTEAFF. In DNA, the CDR3 is TGTGCCAGCAGTACCGAACAGGGTATATACACTGAAGCTTTCTTT.

V is TRBV10-3 and J is TRBJ2-1; the match to TRBD2 covers 9 bases. The CDR3 runs to 14 residues. Unmatched junction bases numbered 4, after V lost 4 bases and J lost 6 bases. Germline V CDR1 and CDR2: ENHRY, SYGVKD. In DNA, the CDR3 is TGTGCCATCAGTGGGCTAGCGGGGACCAATGAGCAGTTCTTC. This translates into CAISGLAGTNEQFF.

The CDR3 region has the DNA TGTGCCAGCAGCTTGTGGGTCGGACAAGTGCTTAATGAGCAGTTCTTC. This gives the protein CASSLWVGQVLNEQFF. The V gene is TRBV5-5, the J gene TRBJ2-1; tentative D call: TRBD1 (5 bases). Germline values: CDR1 SGHKS, CDR2 YYEKEE (reference sequence). There are 16 residues in the CDR3. The germline V and J ends were trimmed by 1 base and 7 bases, with 18 bases remaining between them.

The chain combines TRBV7-9 with TRBJ2-7; 13 nucleotides line up with TRBD2. Germline loops: CDR1 SEHNR, CDR2 FQNEAQ (reference sequence). CDR3 size: 18 residues. V shed 5 bases, J shed 0 bases, and the junction held 10 bases outside the gene matches. The CDR3 sequence: CASSELAGGILGSYEQYF. CDR3 DNA sequence: TGTGCCAGCAGCGAACTAGCGGGGGGGATTTTGGGCTCCTACGAGCAGTACTTC.

The chain is built from TRBV18 and TRBJ1-5, with 7 nucleotides matching TRBD1. The length of the CDR3 is 14 residues. V shed 3 bases, J shed 3 bases, and the junction held 2 bases outside the gene matches. Germline CDR1 is KGHSH and CDR2 is LQKENI. CDR3 amino acids: CASSPDRLNQPQHF. In DNA form, the CDR3 reads TGTGCCAGCTCACCGGACAGGCTCAATCAGCCCCAGCATTTT. The complete variable domain, with remaining parts taken from reference TRBV18 and TRBJ1-5, reads NAGVMQNPRHLVRRRGQEARLRCSPMKGHSHVYWYRQLPEEGLKFMVYLQKENIIDESGMPKERFSAEFPKEGPSILRIQQVVRGDSAAYFCASSPDRLNQPQHFGDGTRLSIL.

The chain uses TRBV28 and TRBJ1-6; a possible D gene is TRBD1 (6 bases). CDR3 length equals 16 residues. Trimming left V 4 bases short and J 11 bases short, with 21 bases between. Germline V CDR1 and CDR2: MDHEN, SYDVKM. CDR3 region: CASSSPGAGVGAPLHF. CDR3 sequence (DNA): TGTGCCAGCAGTTCCCCGGGGGCGGGGGTTGGGGCACCCCTCCACTTT. The full variable domain, with the rest looked up from reference TRBV28 and TRBJ1-6, is DVKVTQSSRYLVKRTGEKVFLECVQDMDHENMFWYRQDPGLGLRLIYFSYDVKMKEKGDIPEGYSVSREKKERFSLILESASTNQTSMYLCASSSPGAGVGAPLHFGNGTRLTVT.

This sequence joins TRBV4-3 and TRBJ2-1; weak D call: TRBD2 (6 bases). Germline-derived CDR1 and CDR2 are LGHNA and YSLEER. V was trimmed by 4 bases and J by 5 bases, leaving 15 bases between them. The CDR3 loop spans 15 amino acids. Here the CDR3 DNA reads TGCGCCAGCAGCCCGCAGACTGGCGGGGACAATGAGCAGTTCTTC. Translating gives CASSPQTGGDNEQFF.

The chain links TRBV7-9 to TRBJ2-1, with TRBD2 identical over 7 bases. CDR1 and CDR2 (germline): SEHNR, FQNEAQ (reference sequence). The CDR3 is made up of 17 amino acids. J was trimmed by 8 bases and V by 1 base; bases with no gene match: 14. As DNA, the CDR3 is TGTGCCAGCAGCTTAGGATCGGCGGGAGATGGTTCGGATGAGCAGTTCTTC. Residues: CASSLGSAGDGSDEQFF. Using reference TRBV7-9 and TRBJ2-1 for the parts outside the CDR3, the full variable domain is DTGVSQNPRHKITKRGQNVTFRCDPISEHNRLYWYRQTLGQGPEFLTYFQNEAQLEKSRLLSDRFSAERPKGSFSTLEIQRTEQGDSAMYLCASSLGSAGDGSDEQFFGPGTRLTVL.

This clone has a single count. The gene calls are TRBV6-5 and TRBJ1-2; D is possibly TRBD1 (6 bases). The length of the CDR3 is 15 residues. CDR1 and CDR2 (germline): MNHEY, SVGAGI. Trimming pared 6 bases from V and 3 bases from J, leaving 17 bases between. Here the CDR3 reads CASRAEARGHYGYTF. In nucleotides, the CDR3 is TGTGCCAGCAGGGCCGAAGCCAGGGGTCACTATGGCTACACCTTC.

About this clone itself: No conserved phenylalanine or tryptophan is present at the end of the CDR3, so a read error is the likely explanation. No DNA is shown, since the ends of the CDR3 on it are uncertain; the CDR3 is the one TCRdb lists. The J gene is TRBJ2-7, the V gene TRBV5-6; the table assigns TRBD1, which was not confirmed against the DNA. The CDR3 contains 12 residues when both ends are counted. In germline, CDR1 is SGHDT, CDR2 YYEEEE. CDR3 protein: CASSSPGTGITI.

The DNA of the CDR3 is TGTGCCAGCAGCCCTAGGTGGTACAATGAGCAGTTCTTC. Residues: CASSPRWYNEQFF. The rearrangement links TRBV7-3 to TRBJ2-1, with no clear D. The V and J ends lost 5 bases and 4 bases respectively, with 9 bases between them. Germline V lookup: CDR1 SGHTA, CDR2 FQGTGA. The CDR3 sequence is 13 residues long.

V is TRBV7-3 and J is TRBJ2-2; 11 nucleotides match TRBD1. Germline assignment: CDR1 SGHTA and CDR2 FQGTGA. V shed 3 bases and J 7 bases; nucleotides not matched to a gene: 4. The CDR3 sequence is 15 residues long. The CDR3 protein is CASSFGQGAIGELFF. Here the CDR3 DNA reads TGTGCCAGCAGCTTTGGACAGGGGGCGATCGGGGAGCTGTTTTTT.